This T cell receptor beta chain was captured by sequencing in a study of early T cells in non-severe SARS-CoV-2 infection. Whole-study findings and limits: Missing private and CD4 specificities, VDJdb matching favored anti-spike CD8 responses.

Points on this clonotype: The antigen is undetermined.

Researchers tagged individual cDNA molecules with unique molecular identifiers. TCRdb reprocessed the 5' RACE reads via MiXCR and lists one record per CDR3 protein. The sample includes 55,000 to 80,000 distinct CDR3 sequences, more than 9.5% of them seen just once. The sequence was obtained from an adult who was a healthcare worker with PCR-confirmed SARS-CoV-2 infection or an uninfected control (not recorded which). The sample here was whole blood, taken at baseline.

The CDR3 loop reads CASRGLFTDTQYF. The CDR3 DNA is TGTGCCAGCAGGGGGCTTTTCACAGATACGCAGTATTTT. The rearrangement links TRBV6-5 to TRBJ2-3; tentative D call: TRBD1 (5 bases). The CDR3 consists of 13 residues. Between the trimmed V and J ends, which lost 6 bases and 2 bases, there was a span of 9 bases. In germline, CDR1 is MNHEY, CDR2 SVGAGI.